What follows describes a single TCR beta chain. The specificity of this receptor is unknown. It has no much larger one-base neighbor in the sample; base qualities were not kept. The sample's time point label is to be understood as: pre-sensitization, week 0. Interpreted using the paper, the treatment or condition label stands for: therapeutic diphenylcyclopropenone sensitization with weekly scalp DPC. At each patch-test visit, blood was drawn before the patch test was applied. Patients were eligible if aged 18 to 70, diagnosed with alopecia and judged suitable for DPC therapy, and pregnant patients were excluded. Total RNA was extracted from unfractionated whole blood that had been collected in Tempus Blood RNA tubes. The sample comes from a study of human T cells and chemical hapten exposure (dated by TCRdb to 2020 to 2022). In terms of the full investigation: For sensitization, 2% DPC in acetone was applied to a 2 cm by 2 cm area of upper inner arm skin. Throughout the roughly 25-week study period, patients were also given weekly therapeutic DPC doses on the scalp. Patch testing was done on the upper back using Finn chambers containing 0.01% DPC, and results were scored after 6 days according to International Contact Dermatitis Research Group standards. Alopecia areata with under or over 50% scalp involvement, alopecia totalis and alopecia universalis were represented in the patient cohort, which was mostly female. The libraries were sequenced as a pool, and the TCR yield per sample differed mostly because of small variations in library volumes within the pool. In alopecia patients, the study followed how the peripheral blood TCR repertoire changed in vivo over primary and secondary sensitization to diphenylcyclopropenone (DPC), a hapten. Blood samples were taken from patients before sensitization (week 0) and at 2, 6 and about 24 weeks after DPC sensitization. For TCR sequencing, blood came from 25 to 35 alopecia patients at anywhere from one to four time points (pre-sensitization, 2, 6 and 24 weeks).

Library generation was performed with RACE. Data came from a NextSeq 500. During library preparation, unique molecular identifiers were attached to individual cDNA molecules so that TCRs could be counted in a quantitative, reproducible way. From each blood RNA sample, both TCR alpha and TCR beta chains were sequenced. The authors' analysis ran thus. Samples had a median of approximately 93,000 TCRs, with a range from roughly 23,224 to 700,000. V, J and CDR3 annotation of the TCR reads was carried out using the Decombinator software suite. Every sample was subsampled to the same number of TCRs (28,000) for the PS versus PT1 abundance plots. TCRs were defined as expanded if absent before sensitization and observed at least eight times at the 2-week time point. Through fastp at Q25 and MiXCR, TCRdb rebuilt clones from the public reads, retaining in-frame beta chains. Identical CDR3 proteins give one entry, which carries the most common genes and DNA. The V and J calls here are based on TCRdb, not the publication. This sample has tens of thousands of distinct CDR3 sequences in its table, and 8.5% to 10% of those were observed once. The ten largest clonotypes hold 11% to 15% of the sample.

According to the germline V gene, CDR1 reads MNHNS and CDR2 reads SASEGT. Here V drops 3 bases and J drops 2 bases, and the junction holds 5 bases not matched to any gene. The CDR3 holds 16 amino acids from the cysteine to the phenylalanine. The CDR3 DNA has 48 bases and is translated from base 1. The study at large found these results: All patients had alopecia, a presumed autoimmune disease, so their immune response might differ from that of healthy individuals. Compared with pre-sensitization or healthy control sets, expanded TCRs formed significantly more large CDR3 similarity clusters, which is consistent with antigen-driven responses. A positive correlation was found between the number of PT1 expanded TCRs and patch test score, with significance reached at thresholds 8, 16 and 32 but not 4. Repeated subsampling changed both the strength of the expansion versus patch-test correlation and the threshold at which the correlation became significant. The number of TCRs above 1 in 1000 frequency did not change with DPC sensitization; there was no evidence of global repertoire structure alterations.

The rearranged segments are TRBV6-1 and TRBJ2-3; TRBD2 matches 10 bases in the middle. This clonotype was obtained from a woman between 35 and 50 years old with alopecia areata. Some clones in this sample may be carry-over from other donors' samples. Here the sequenced sample was whole blood, taken in connection with sensitization to the hapten diphenylcyclopropenone (DPC). The DNA is TGTGCCAGCAGTGAGGCGAGCGGGGGGGCCACAGATACGCAGTATTTT. The resulting protein is CASSEASGGATDTQYF.